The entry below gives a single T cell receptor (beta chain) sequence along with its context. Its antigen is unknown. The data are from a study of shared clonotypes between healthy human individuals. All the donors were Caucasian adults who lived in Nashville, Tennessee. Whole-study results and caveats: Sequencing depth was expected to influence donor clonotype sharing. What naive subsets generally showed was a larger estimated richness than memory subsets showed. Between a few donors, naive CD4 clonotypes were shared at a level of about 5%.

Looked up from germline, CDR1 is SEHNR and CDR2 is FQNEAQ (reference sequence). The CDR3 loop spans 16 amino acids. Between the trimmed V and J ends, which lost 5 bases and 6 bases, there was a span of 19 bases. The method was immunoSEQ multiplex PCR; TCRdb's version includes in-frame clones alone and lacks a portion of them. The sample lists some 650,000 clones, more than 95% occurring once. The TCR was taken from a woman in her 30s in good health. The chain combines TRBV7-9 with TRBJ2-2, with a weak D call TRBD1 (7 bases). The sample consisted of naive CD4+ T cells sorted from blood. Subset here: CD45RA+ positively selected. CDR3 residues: CASSGQGGVSSGELFF. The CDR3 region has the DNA TGTGCCAGCAGCGGCCAGGGGGGCGTTTCTTCCGGGGAGCTGTTTTTT. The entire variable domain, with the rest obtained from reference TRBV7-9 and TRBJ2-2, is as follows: DTGVSQNPRHKITKRGQNVTFRCDPISEHNRLYWYRQTLGQGPEFLTYFQNEAQLEKSRLLSDRFSAERPKGSFSTLEIQRTEQGDSAMYLCASSGQGGVSSGELFFGEGSRLTVL.